One sample yielded the 23 T cell receptor beta chains listed below, sequenced in a study of radiotherapy plus CTLA-4 blockade in lung cancer. Measured with immunoSEQ multiplex PCR; TCRdb has only the in-frame clones, and not every one. Here the sample spans around 53,000 clones, approximately 86% being singletons. Sequenced here: peripheral blood, sampled from a patient treated with radiotherapy plus ipilimumab. These receptors originate from a human donor with non-small cell lung cancer that progressed on radiotherapy plus ipilimumab. Some clones in this sample may be carry-over from other donors' samples.

V is TRBV7-7 and J is TRBJ2-1; 7 bases map to TRBD2. J lost 12 bases, V lost 5 bases, and 10 bases had no gene match. The CDR3 is 13 amino acids. The V gene's germline CDR1 is SSHAT and CDR2 FNYEAQ (reference sequence). For the CDR3, the DNA is TGTGCCAGCAGCCCCCAGAGCGGCGGGGGGCAGTTCTTC. Protein sequence: CASSPQSGGGQFF.

CDR3 nucleotides: TGTGCCTGGAGTGTAAGGGGGGGTGGCTACACCTTC. Translating it yields CAWSVRGGGYTF. V and J are TRBV30 and TRBJ1-2; the D gene is possibly TRBD1 (6 bases). The CDR3 totals 12 residues. CDR1 GTSNPN and CDR2 SVGIG come from the germline V gene (reference sequence). Between the trimmed V and J ends, which lost 0 bases and 7 bases, there was a span of 9 bases.

This sequence joins TRBV10-3 and TRBJ2-7; perhaps TRBD2 as D (5 bases). Germline CDR1 and CDR2: ENHRY and SYGVKD. CDR3 size: 13 residues. The V end lost 8 bases, the J end lost 0 bases, and 11 bases lay between the germline ends. This chain's CDR3 is CAIAADLSYEQYF. The DNA of the CDR3 is TGTGCCATCGCAGCGGACCTCTCCTACGAGCAGTACTTC.

This sequence joins TRBV5-6 and TRBJ2-1; TRBD2 is a possible D gene (6 bases). Germline loops: CDR1 SGHDT, CDR2 YYEEEE. The CDR3 length is 15 residues. Trimming left V 0 bases short and J 4 bases short, with 11 bases between. CDR3 DNA sequence: TGTGCCAGCAGCTTGGGGCTAGCGAATTACAATGAGCAGTTCTTC. Translating gives CASSLGLANYNEQFF.

The chain links TRBV4-3 to TRBJ1-2; no reliable D call. This CDR3 is 14 amino acids long. Germline V gene lookup returns CDR1 LGHNA and CDR2 YSLEER. Trimming pared 0 bases from V and 8 bases from J, leaving 13 bases between. CDR3 amino acids: CASSQDGGSMGYTF. CDR3 nucleotides: TGCGCCAGCAGCCAAGATGGAGGCAGCATGGGCTACACCTTC.

Remarks on this clone: This same CDR3 is encoded by further DNA sequences in the sample. The chain has TRBV7-9 and TRBJ1-1; no firm D call. Germline values: CDR1 SEHNR, CDR2 FQNEAQ (reference sequence). The V and J ends lost 6 bases and 3 bases respectively, with 11 bases between them. The CDR3 is 13 amino acids. CDR3 protein: CASRREAYTEAFF. The CDR3 bases are TGTGCCAGCAGGAGGGAGGCCTACACTGAAGCTTTCTTT.

The rearrangement links TRBV2 to TRBJ1-4, with 8 nucleotides matching TRBD1. The CDR3 is 14 amino acids. Germline CDR1 reads SNHLY; CDR2 reads FYNNEI. V shed 3 bases and J 7 bases; nucleotides not matched to a gene: 4. This CDR3 reads CASSDGQGTEKLFF. CDR3 DNA: TGTGCCAGCAGTGATGGACAGGGTACTGAAAAACTGTTTTTT.

The chain joins TRBV6-5 to TRBJ2-7, with D possibly matching TRBD1 (6 bases). The CDR3 has 15 amino acids. Germline assignment: CDR1 MNHEY and CDR2 SVGAGI. V was shortened by 2 bases and J by 3 bases, with 14 bases between the two germline ends. CDR3 in amino acids: CASSYRSDSHYEQYF. CDR3 coding DNA: TGTGCCAGCAGTTACCGGTCGGACAGCCACTACGAGCAGTACTTC.

The rearrangement uses TRBV19 and TRBJ2-2, with a possible D match to TRBD2 (5 bases). This CDR3 spans 15 amino acids. Germline loops: CDR1 LNHDA, CDR2 SQIVND (reference sequence). V lost 3 bases, J lost 0 bases, and 8 bases lay in between. The CDR3 loop reads CASSISAANTGELFF. CDR3 nucleotide sequence: TGTGCCAGTAGTATTAGCGCCGCGAACACCGGGGAGCTGTTTTTT.

The rearrangement joins TRBV19 to TRBJ1-1; D is perhaps TRBD1 (6 bases). There are 14 residues in the CDR3. The V and J ends lost 3 bases and 3 bases respectively, with 11 bases between them. Germline CDR1 is LNHDA and CDR2 is SQIVND (reference sequence). Written as DNA, the CDR3 is TGTGCCAGTAGTATGAGAGGACAGCACACTGAAGCTTTCTTT. Its protein is CASSMRGQHTEAFF.

This chain joins TRBV5-1 and TRBJ2-3; perhaps TRBD2 as D (5 bases). CDR3 size: 16 residues. Deletions cut 0 bases from V and 2 bases from J, with 13 bases between. CDR1 and CDR2 (germline): SGHRS, YFSETQ. CDR3 protein: CASSLALASFTDTQYF. CDR3 sequence (DNA): TGCGCCAGCAGCTTGGCCCTAGCTAGTTTCACAGATACGCAGTATTTT.

The V and J genes are TRBV25-1 and TRBJ1-2, with D uncertain. This CDR3 is 13 amino acids long. Per germline, CDR1 MGHDK and CDR2 SYGVNS. Trimming took off 1 base at V and 8 bases at J, with 11 bases between the two ends. CDR3 protein: CASSEFGVFGYTF. The CDR3 region has the DNA TGTGCCAGCAGTGAATTTGGAGTTTTCGGCTACACCTTC.

This chain joins TRBV10-3 and TRBJ2-7; no reliable D call. CDR1 and CDR2 from the germline V gene are ENHRY and SYGVKD. The CDR3 spans 15 residues. The ends were cut back, 0 bases at V and 2 bases at J, with 11 bases in the middle. This CDR3 is CAISESDARTYEQYF. In nucleotides, the CDR3 is TGTGCCATCAGTGAGTCTGACGCCAGGACCTACGAGCAGTACTTC.

This sequence joins TRBV29-1 and TRBJ1-4, with D unclear. The length of the CDR3 is 13 residues. Germline loops: CDR1 SQVTM, CDR2 ANQGSEA. V was cut by 2 bases and J by 8 bases, with 12 bases left in between. The CDR3 DNA sequence: TGCAGCGTTGAATCCGGTGGGGAGGAAAAACTGTTTTTT. Amino acid sequence: CSVESGGEEKLFF.

This clone was observed a handful of times. The V gene is TRBV2, the J gene TRBJ1-1; D may be TRBD1 (6 bases). The germline V and J ends were trimmed by 4 bases and 7 bases, with 13 bases remaining between them. CDR1 SNHLY and CDR2 FYNNEI come from the germline V gene. The CDR3 is 13 residues long. CDR3 residues: CASSAQGFGEAFF. Here the CDR3 DNA reads TGTGCCAGCAGTGCCCAGGGGTTCGGTGAAGCTTTCTTT. The variable domain in full, completed from reference TRBV2 and TRBJ1-1, reads EPEVTQTPSHQVTQMGQEVILRCVPISNHLYFYWYRQILGQKVEFLVSFYNNEISEKSEIFDDQFSVERPDGSNFTLKIRSTKLEDSAMYFCASSAQGFGEAFFGQGTRLTVV.

The chain carries TRBV25-1 and TRBJ1-2; possibly TRBD1 for D (6 bases). The ends were cut back, 3 bases at V and 5 bases at J, with 10 bases in the middle. Per germline, CDR1 MGHDK and CDR2 SYGVNS. The CDR3 contains 13 residues. CDR3 sequence: CASSEGARYGYTF. The CDR3 coding sequence is TGTGCCAGCAGTGAGGGGGCGAGGTATGGCTACACCTTC.

The chain has TRBV7-3 and TRBJ2-3; 7 bases map to TRBD1. Per the germline V gene, CDR1 is SGHTA and CDR2 is FQGTGA. V shed 5 bases, J shed 0 bases, and the junction held 14 bases outside the gene matches. The CDR3 sequence is 18 residues long. The CDR3, as DNA: TGTGCCAGCAGCACAGGGGCTCCATCCATAGCGAGCACAGATACGCAGTATTTT. Protein sequence: CASSTGAPSIASTDTQYF. The variable domain in full, with the rest retrieved from reference TRBV7-3 and TRBJ2-3, is GAGVSQTPSNKVTEKGKYVELRCDPISGHTALYWYRQSLGQGPEFLIYFQGTGAADDSGLPNDRFFAVRPEGSVSTLKIQRTERGDSAVYLCASSTGAPSIASTDTQYFGPGTRLTVL.

The chain combines TRBV13 with TRBJ2-2, with TRBD2 matching over 7 bases. The V gene end was trimmed by 8 bases and the J gene end by 3 bases; junction bases not matched to a gene: 15. Germline V gene lookup returns CDR1 PRHDT and CDR2 FYEKMQ (reference sequence). The CDR3 extends over 17 amino acids. The CDR3 DNA reads as TGTGCCAGCCGACAAACCCGGCCTAGCGGACACACCGGGGAGCTGTTTTTT. Translated, it gives CASRQTRPSGHTGELFF.

J is TRBJ1-4 and V is TRBV5-1; TRBD1 aligns across 7 bases. The germline V gene has CDR1 SGHRS and CDR2 YFSETQ. The CDR3 spans 14 residues. The V and J ends lost 4 bases and 8 bases, in that order; junction bases with no gene match: 8. CDR3 bases: TGCGCCAGCAGCCTCACAGGGGCGTGGGAAAAACTGTTTTTT. Translated, it gives CASSLTGAWEKLFF. Full variable domain (missing parts from reference TRBV5-1 and TRBJ1-4): KAGVTQTPRYLIKTRGQQVTLSCSPISGHRSVSWYQQTPGQGLQFLFEYFSETQRNKGNFPGRFSGRQFSNSRSEMNVSTLELGDSALYLCASSLTGAWEKLFFGSGTQLSVL.

This sequence joins TRBV25-1 and TRBJ1-4, with 10 bases identical to TRBD1. V dropped 1 base and J dropped 4; count of bases not matched to a gene: 3. This CDR3 has 16 amino acids. CDR1 is MGHDK and CDR2 is SYGVNS in the germline V gene. CDR3 in amino acids: CASSEWGTGDNEKLFF. The DNA of the CDR3 is TGTGCCAGCAGTGAATGGGGGACAGGGGATAATGAAAAACTGTTTTTT. The full variable domain, in which reference TRBV25-1 and TRBJ1-4 provide the parts outside the CDR3, is EADIYQTPRYLVIGTGKKITLECSQTMGHDKMYWYQQDPGMELHLIHYSYGVNSTEKGDLSSESTVSRIRTEHFPLTLESARPSHTSQYLCASSEWGTGDNEKLFFGSGTQLSVL.

The V and J genes are TRBV4-1 and TRBJ2-1; no reliable D call. Germline CDR1 is MGHRA and CDR2 is YSYEKL. The length of the CDR3 is 15 residues. Deletions cut 0 bases from V and 3 bases from J, with 9 bases between. This CDR3 is CASSQDRSSYNEQFF. As DNA, the CDR3 is TGCGCCAGCAGCCAAGATCGGTCGAGCTACAATGAGCAGTTCTTC.

A few counts support this clone. The CDR3 DNA follows: TGTGCCAGCAGCTCCACAGGGGAGCAGTACTTC. This translates into CASSSTGEQYF. The gene calls are TRBV7-6 and TRBJ2-7, with D possibly TRBD1 on 6 matching bases. CDR3 size: 11 residues. CDR1 and CDR2 (germline): SGHVS, FNYEAQ. Trimming shortened V by 4 bases and J by 7 bases, and 8 bases separated the two germline ends.

V is TRBV7-2 and J is TRBJ2-1, with a possible D match to TRBD2 (6 bases). The CDR3 totals 15 residues. Deletions cut 2 bases from V and 0 bases from J, with 8 bases between. Germline CDR1 SGHTA, CDR2 FQGNSA. The CDR3 DNA is TGTGCCAGCAGCTTACGGGGGAGCTCCTACAATGAGCAGTTCTTC. Translating gives CASSLRGSSYNEQFF.